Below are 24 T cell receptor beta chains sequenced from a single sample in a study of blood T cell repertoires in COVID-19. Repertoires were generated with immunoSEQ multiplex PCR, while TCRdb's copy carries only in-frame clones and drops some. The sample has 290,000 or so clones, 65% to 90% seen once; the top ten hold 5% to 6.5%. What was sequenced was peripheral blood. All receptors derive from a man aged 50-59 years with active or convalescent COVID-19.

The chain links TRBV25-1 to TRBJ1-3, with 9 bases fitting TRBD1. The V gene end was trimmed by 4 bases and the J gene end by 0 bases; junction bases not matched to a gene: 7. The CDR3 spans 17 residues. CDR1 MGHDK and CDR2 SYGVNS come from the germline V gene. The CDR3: CASSAGDRAFSGNTIYF. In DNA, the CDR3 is TGTGCCAGCAGTGCCGGGGACAGGGCATTCTCTGGAAACACCATATATTTT.

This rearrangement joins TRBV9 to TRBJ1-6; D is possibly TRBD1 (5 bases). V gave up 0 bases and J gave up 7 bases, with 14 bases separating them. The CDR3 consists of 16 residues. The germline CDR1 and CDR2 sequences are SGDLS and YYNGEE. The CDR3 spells CASSVDVEGANSPLHF. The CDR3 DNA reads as TGTGCCAGCAGCGTAGATGTGGAAGGGGCCAATTCACCCCTCCACTTT.

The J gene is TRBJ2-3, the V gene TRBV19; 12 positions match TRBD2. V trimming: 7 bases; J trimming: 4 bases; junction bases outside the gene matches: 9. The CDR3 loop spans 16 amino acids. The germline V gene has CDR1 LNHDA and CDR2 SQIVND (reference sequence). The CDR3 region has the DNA TGTGCCAGTAACACAGGGGCTAGCGGGAGGGCAGATACGCAGTATTTT. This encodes CASNTGASGRADTQYF.

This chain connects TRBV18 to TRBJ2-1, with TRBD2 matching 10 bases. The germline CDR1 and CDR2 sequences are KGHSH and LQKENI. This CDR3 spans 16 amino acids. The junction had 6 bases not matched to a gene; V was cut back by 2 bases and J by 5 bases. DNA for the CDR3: TGTGCCAGCTCACCAGGCCTAGCGGGAGCCCACAATGAGCAGTTCTTC. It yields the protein CASSPGLAGAHNEQFF.

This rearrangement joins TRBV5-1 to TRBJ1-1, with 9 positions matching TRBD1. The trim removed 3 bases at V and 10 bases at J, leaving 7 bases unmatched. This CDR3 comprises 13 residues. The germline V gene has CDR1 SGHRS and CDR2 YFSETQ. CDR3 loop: CASSWRQGDAAFF. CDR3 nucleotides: TGCGCCAGCAGCTGGCGACAGGGGGATGCAGCTTTCTTT.

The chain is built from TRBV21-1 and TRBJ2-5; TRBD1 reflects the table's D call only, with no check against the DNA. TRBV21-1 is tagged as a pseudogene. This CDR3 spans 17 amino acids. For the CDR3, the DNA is TGTGCCAGCAGCAAAGAGGGTGAACAGGTTCCTTCCGAGACCCAGTACTTC. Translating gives CASSKEGEQVPSETQYF.

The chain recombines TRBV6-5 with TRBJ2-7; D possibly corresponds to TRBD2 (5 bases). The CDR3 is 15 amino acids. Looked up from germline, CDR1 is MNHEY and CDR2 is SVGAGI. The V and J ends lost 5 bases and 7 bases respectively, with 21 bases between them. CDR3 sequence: CASSTVAFPSGEQYF. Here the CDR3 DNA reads TGTGCCAGCAGTACGGTAGCGTTTCCCTCTGGAGAGCAGTACTTC.

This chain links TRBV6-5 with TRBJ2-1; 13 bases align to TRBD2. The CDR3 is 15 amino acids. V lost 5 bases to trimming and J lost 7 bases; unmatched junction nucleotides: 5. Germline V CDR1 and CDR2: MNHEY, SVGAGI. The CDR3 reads CASSPRLAGGNEQFF. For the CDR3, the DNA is TGTGCCAGCAGTCCGCGACTAGCGGGGGGAAATGAGCAGTTCTTC.

CDR3 protein: CASGSGTGGTDTQYF. CDR3 sequence (DNA): TGTGCCAGCGGATCAGGGACGGGGGGCACAGATACGCAGTATTTT. J is TRBJ2-3 and V is TRBV28; a possible D gene is TRBD2 (6 bases). The CDR3 extends over 15 amino acids. Germline values: CDR1 MDHEN, CDR2 SYDVKM. Trimming took off 8 bases at V and 1 base at J, with 16 bases between the two ends.

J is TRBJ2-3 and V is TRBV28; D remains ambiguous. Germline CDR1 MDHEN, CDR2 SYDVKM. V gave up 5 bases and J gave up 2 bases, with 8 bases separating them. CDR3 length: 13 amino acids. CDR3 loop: CASSKQLTDTQYF. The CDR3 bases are TGTGCCAGCAGTAAACAGCTCACAGATACGCAGTATTTT.

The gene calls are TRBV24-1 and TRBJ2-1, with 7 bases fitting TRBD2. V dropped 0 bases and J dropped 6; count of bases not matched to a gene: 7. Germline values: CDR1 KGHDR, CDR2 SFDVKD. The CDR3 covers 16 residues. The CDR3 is CATSDLEGGPSNEQFF. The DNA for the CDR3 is TGTGCCACCAGTGATTTGGAGGGAGGGCCGAGCAATGAGCAGTTCTTC.

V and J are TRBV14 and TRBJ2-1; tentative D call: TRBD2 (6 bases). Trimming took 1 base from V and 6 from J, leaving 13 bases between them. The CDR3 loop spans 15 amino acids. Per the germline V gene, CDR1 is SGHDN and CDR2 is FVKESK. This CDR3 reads CASSQGRVRVNEQFF. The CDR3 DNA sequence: TGTGCCAGCAGCCAAGGGAGGGTACGTGTCAATGAGCAGTTCTTC.

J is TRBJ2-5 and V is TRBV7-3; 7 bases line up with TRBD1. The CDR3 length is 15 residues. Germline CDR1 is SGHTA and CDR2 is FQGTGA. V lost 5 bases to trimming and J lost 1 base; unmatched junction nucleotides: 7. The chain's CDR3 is CASSPGTVPQETQYF. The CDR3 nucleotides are TGTGCCAGCAGCCCGGGGACAGTACCCCAAGAGACCCAGTACTTC.

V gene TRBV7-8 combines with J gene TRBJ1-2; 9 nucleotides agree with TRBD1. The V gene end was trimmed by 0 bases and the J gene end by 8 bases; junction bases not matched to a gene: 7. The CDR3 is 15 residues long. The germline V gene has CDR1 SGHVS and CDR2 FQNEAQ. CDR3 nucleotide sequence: TGTGCCAGCAGCTTAGCAGGGACAGGGAGTGGCGGCTACACCTTC. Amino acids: CASSLAGTGSGGYTF.

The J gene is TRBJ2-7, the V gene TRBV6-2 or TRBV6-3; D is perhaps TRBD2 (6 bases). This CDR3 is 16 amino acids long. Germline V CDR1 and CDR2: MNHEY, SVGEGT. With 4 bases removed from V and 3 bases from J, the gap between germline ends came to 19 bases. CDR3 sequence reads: CASSFQPPGLFYEQYF. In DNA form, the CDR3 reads TGTGCCAGCAGTTTCCAACCTCCGGGACTTTTCTACGAGCAGTACTTC.

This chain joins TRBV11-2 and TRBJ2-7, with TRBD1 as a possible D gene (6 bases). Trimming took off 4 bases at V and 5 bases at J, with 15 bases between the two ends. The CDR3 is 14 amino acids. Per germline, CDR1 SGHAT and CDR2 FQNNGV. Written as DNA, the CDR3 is TGTGCCAGCAGCTACGTTGGCAGGGGCCACGAGCAGTACTTC. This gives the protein CASSYVGRGHEQYF.

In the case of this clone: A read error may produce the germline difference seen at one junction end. The CDR3 sequence is CASSYGTSGRARVRIF. DNA of the CDR3: TGTGCCAGCAGTTATGGGACTAGCGGGAGGGCCAGGGTGAGGATCTTC. The rearrangement links TRBV6-2 or TRBV6-3 to TRBJ2-1, with 16 bases that match TRBD2. Looked up from germline, CDR1 is MNHEY and CDR2 is SVGEGT. This CDR3 has 16 residues.

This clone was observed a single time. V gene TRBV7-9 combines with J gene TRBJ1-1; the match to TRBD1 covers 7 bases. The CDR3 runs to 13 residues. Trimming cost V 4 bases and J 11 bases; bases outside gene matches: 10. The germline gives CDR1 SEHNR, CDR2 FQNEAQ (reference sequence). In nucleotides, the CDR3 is TGTGCCAGCAGCTCCGACAGGGCCGCCGCGGCTTTCTTT. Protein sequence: CASSSDRAAAAFF. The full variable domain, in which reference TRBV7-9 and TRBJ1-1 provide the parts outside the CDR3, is DTGVSQNPRHKITKRGQNVTFRCDPISEHNRLYWYRQTLGQGPEFLTYFQNEAQLEKSRLLSDRFSAERPKGSFSTLEIQRTEQGDSAMYLCASSSDRAAAAFFGQGTRLTVV.

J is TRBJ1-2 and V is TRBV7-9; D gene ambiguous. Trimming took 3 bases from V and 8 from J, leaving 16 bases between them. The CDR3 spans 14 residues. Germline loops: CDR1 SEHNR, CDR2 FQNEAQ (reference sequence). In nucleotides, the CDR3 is TGTGCCAGCAGCTTCGGCCCAGGTACTGGGGGCTACACCTTC. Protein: CASSFGPGTGGYTF.

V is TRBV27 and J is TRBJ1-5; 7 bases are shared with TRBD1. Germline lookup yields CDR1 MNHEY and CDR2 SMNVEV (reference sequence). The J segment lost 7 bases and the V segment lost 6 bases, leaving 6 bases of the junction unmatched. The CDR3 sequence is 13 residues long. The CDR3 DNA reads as TGTGCCAGCAGGGCCAGGGGGTTACAGCCCCAGCATTTT. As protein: CASRARGLQPQHF.

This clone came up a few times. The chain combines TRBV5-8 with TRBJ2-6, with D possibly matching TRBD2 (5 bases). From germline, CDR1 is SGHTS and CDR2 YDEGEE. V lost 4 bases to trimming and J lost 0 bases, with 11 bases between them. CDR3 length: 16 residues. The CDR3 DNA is TGTGCCAGCAGCCTGGGTCGGGGCTCTGGGGCCAACGTCCTGACTTTC. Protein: CASSLGRGSGANVLTF.

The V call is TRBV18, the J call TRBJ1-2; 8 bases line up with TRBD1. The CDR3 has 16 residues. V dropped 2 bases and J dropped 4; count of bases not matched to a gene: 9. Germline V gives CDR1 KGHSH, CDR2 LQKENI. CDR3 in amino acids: CASSPSLGQGGYGYTF. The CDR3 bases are TGTGCCAGCTCACCAAGTCTCGGACAGGGCGGCTATGGCTACACCTTC. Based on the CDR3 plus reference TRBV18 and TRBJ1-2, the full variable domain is NAGVMQNPRHLVRRRGQEARLRCSPMKGHSHVYWYRQLPEEGLKFMVYLQKENIIDESGMPKERFSAEFPKEGPSILRIQQVVRGDSAAYFCASSPSLGQGGYGYTFGSGTRLTVV.

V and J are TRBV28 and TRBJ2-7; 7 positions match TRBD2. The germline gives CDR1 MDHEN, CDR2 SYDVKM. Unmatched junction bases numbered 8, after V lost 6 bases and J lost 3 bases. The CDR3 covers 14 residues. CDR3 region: CASRPAGRFYEQYF. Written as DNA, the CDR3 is TGTGCCAGCAGGCCAGCGGGAAGGTTCTACGAGCAGTACTTC.

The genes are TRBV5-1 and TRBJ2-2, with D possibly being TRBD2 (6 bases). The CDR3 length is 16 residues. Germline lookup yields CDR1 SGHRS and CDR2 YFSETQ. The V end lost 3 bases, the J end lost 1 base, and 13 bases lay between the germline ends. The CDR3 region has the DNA TGCGCCAGCAGCTGGGAGTCGGGAGTGAACACCGGGGAGCTGTTTTTT. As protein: CASSWESGVNTGELFF.